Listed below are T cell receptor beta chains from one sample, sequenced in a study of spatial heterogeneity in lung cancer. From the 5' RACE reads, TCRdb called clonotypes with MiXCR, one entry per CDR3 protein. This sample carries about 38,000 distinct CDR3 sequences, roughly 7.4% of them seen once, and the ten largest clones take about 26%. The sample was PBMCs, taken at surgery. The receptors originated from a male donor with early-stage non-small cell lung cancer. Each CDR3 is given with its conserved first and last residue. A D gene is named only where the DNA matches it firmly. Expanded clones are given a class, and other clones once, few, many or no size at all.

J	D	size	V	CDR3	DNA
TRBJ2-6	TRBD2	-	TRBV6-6	CASSYSVLPSGRSGGANVLTF	TGTGCCAGCAGTTACTCGGTCCTCCCTAGCGGGAGGTCGGGGGGGGCCAACGTCCTGACTTTC
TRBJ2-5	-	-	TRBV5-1	CASSFLGQQETQYF	TGCGCCAGCAGTTTTCTGGGACAACAAGAGACCCAGTACTTC
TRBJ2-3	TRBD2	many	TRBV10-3	CAISGTSGPATDTQYF	TGTGCCATCAGTGGGACTAGCGGGCCGGCAACAGATACGCAGTATTTT
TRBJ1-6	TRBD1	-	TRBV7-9	CASSITGGVPNSPLHF	TGTGCCAGCAGCATAACAGGGGGCGTACCAAATTCACCCCTCCACTTT
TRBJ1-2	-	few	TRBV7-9	CASSYEGRRNNYGYTF	TGTGCCAGCAGCTACGAAGGTCGCCGAAATAACTATGGCTACACCTTC
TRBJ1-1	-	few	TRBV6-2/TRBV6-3	CASSFHGQNTEAFF	TGTGCCAGCAGTTTCCACGGGCAGAACACTGAAGCTTTCTTT
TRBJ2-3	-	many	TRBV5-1	CASSLDRVGTQYF	TGCGCCAGCAGCTTGGACCGGGTGGGGACGCAGTATTTT
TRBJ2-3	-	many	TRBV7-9	CASSLIQTDTDTQYF	TGTGCCAGCAGCTTAATTCAGACAGACACAGATACGCAGTATTTT
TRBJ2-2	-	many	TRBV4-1	CASSQDVESTGELFF	TGCGCCAGCAGCCAAGATGTTGAATCCACCGGGGAGCTGTTTTTT
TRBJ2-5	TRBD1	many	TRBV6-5	CASSQLQGPGTQYF	TGTGCCAGCAGTCAACTACAGGGGCCAGGGACCCAGTACTTC
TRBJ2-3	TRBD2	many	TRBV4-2	CASRNLAGEGTDTQYF	TGTGCCAGCAGGAATTTAGCGGGAGAGGGCACAGATACGCAGTATTTT
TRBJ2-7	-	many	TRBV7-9	CASSRDHYEQYF	TGTGCCAGCAGCCGGGACCACTACGAGCAGTACTTC
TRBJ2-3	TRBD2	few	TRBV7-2	CASSSASGSKSRNTQYF	TGTGCCAGCAGCTCTGCTAGCGGGAGTAAGAGTAGAAATACGCAGTATTTT
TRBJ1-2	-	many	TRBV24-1	CATSDLQTSGYTF	TGTGCCACCAGTGATTTGCAGACAAGCGGCTACACCTTC
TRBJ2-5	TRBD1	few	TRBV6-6	CASNVLQGVRETQYF	TGTGCCAGCAACGTACTTCAGGGGGTCAGGGAGACCCAGTACTTC
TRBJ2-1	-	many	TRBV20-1	CSAWTNYNEQFF	TGCAGTGCCTGGACAAATTACAATGAGCAGTTCTTC
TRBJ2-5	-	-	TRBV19	CASSPGTVMETQYF	TGTGCCAGTAGTCCTGGGACGGTTATGGAGACCCAGTACTTC
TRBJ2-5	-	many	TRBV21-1	CASSRETQYF	TGTGCCAGCAGCAGGGAGACCCAGTACTTC
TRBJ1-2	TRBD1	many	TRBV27	CASSLSGTAYGYTF	TGTGCCAGCAGTTTATCCGGGACAGCCTATGGCTACACCTTC
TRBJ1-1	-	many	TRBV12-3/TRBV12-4	CASSFSSRTEAFF	TGTGCCAGCAGTTTCAGTAGTAGGACTGAAGCTTTCTTT
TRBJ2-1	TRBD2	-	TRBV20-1	CSARARSGGAYNEQFF	TGCAGTGCTAGAGCCCGAAGCGGGGGGGCCTACAATGAGCAGTTCTTC
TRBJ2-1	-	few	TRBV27	CASRTNLSPNEQFF	TGTGCCAGCAGGACGAATCTTAGTCCCAATGAGCAGTTCTTC
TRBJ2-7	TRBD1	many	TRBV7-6	CASSLGTGSTSYEQYF	TGTGCCAGCAGCTTAGGGACAGGATCTACCTCCTACGAGCAGTACTTC
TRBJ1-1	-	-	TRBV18	CASSLLDKSTEAFF	TGTGCCAGCTCACTTTTGGACAAGTCGACTGAAGCTTTCTTT
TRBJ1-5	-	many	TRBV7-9	CASSYNTGPQPQHF	TGTGCCAGCAGCTACAATACAGGGCCTCAGCCCCAGCATTTT
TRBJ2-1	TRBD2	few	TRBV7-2	CASSSRGGDLYNEQFF	TGTGCCAGCAGCTCGCGGGGGGGCGATCTTTACAATGAGCAGTTCTTC
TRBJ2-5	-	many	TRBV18	CASSSSVQETQYF	TGTGCCAGCTCGTCTAGCGTACAAGAGACCCAGTACTTC
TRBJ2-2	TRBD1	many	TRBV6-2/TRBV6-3	CASRGTANTGELFF	TGTGCCAGCAGAGGGACAGCGAACACCGGGGAGCTGTTTTTT
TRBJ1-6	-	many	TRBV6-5	CASSFPSRGNSPLHF	TGTGCCAGCAGTTTCCCGTCTAGGGGGAATTCACCCCTCCACTTT
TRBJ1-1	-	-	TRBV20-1	CSATRRAVTEAFF	TGCAGTGCAACCCGGCGGGCGGTCACTGAAGCTTTCTTT